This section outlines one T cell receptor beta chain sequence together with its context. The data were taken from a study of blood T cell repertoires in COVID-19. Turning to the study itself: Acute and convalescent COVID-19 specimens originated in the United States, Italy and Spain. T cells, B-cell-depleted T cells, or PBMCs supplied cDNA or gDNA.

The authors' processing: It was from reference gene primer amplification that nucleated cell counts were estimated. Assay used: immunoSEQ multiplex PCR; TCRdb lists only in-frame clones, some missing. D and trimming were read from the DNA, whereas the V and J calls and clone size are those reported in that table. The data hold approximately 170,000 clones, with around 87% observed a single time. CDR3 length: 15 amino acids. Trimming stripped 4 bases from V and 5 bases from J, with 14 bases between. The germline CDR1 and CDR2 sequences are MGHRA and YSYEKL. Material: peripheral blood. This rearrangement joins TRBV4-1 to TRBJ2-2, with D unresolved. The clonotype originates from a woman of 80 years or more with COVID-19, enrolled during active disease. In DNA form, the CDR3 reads TGCGCCAGCAGCCTCGGCGGAACACTTACCGGGGAGCTGTTTTTT. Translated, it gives CASSLGGTLTGELFF.